This TCR beta chain emerged from a study of early T cells in non-severe SARS-CoV-2 infection listed by TCRdb under 2021. About the full investigation: TCR sequencing used bulk RNA from unsorted whole blood, so alpha and beta chains could not be paired. The paper's findings and limits, for the study overall: VDJdb matching was skewed toward anti-spike CD8 responses, so virus-specific expansions were likely underestimated and private and CD4 specificities were missed.

Library construction relied on 5' RACE. Instrument used: NextSeq 500. To correct for sequencing error and PCR bias, the TCR library protocol tagged individual cDNA molecules with unique molecular identifiers. Both TCR alpha and beta chains were sequenced, and tight co-correlation was observed between alpha and beta sequence abundances in each sample. Concerning the study's data processing: Decombinator V4 was used to annotate TCR sequences for V gene, J gene and CDR3. TCRs were defined as expanded if a significant change between any two time points was detected under a Poisson model with p below 0.0001. TCR abundances were normalised to the total number of TCRs sequenced in each sample and reported as counts per million. MAIT TCRs were defined by TRAV1-2 paired with TRAJ12, TRAJ20 or TRAJ33, and iNKT TCRs by TRAV10 paired with TRAJ18. VDJdb, accessed 1 November 2021, was searched for CMV, EBV and SARS-CoV-2 annotated TCRs, excluding TCRs annotated for multiple antigens. TCRdb reprocessing: public reads trimmed at Q25 with fastp, clones called with MiXCR, in-frame beta chains kept. Every entry covers one CDR3 protein and lists the most common genes and DNA from its rows. TCRdb's processing, not the authors' own work, is the source of the V and J calls. Present in this sample are roughly 50,000 distinct CDR3 sequences, around 6.4% of which were seen just once. In total, the top ten clones hold around 6.9% of the sample.

This clonotype was counted many times. Its antigen remains unidentified. Nothing much larger sits one base from this clone, and base qualities are not available. From a lookup of the germline V gene, CDR1 and CDR2 are SQVTM and ANQGSEA. V is pruned by 7 bases and J by 7 bases, leaving 14 bases of the junction without a gene match. From the cysteine through the phenylalanine, the CDR3 covers 14 amino acids. Only the CDR3 portion is preserved as DNA: 42 bases, with reading frame beginning at the first base. A case-control design nested within a healthcare worker cohort in London, UK, was used, with weekly nasopharyngeal swab PCR tests and blood sampling performed. Healthcare workers were recruited between 23 and 31 March 2020, during the week of the UK lockdown, and were followed weekly for up to about 15 weeks.

The source is an adult who was a healthcare worker with PCR-confirmed SARS-CoV-2 infection or an uninfected control (not recorded which). The chain is encoded by TRBV29-1 joined to TRBJ2-7, with 9 junctional bases fitting TRBD1. Sequences were derived from whole blood, sampled at baseline. Here is the DNA: TGCAGCGCAAGGCCGGGGACAGGGTACGAAGAGCAGTACTTC. Its amino acids are CSARPGTGYEEQYF.